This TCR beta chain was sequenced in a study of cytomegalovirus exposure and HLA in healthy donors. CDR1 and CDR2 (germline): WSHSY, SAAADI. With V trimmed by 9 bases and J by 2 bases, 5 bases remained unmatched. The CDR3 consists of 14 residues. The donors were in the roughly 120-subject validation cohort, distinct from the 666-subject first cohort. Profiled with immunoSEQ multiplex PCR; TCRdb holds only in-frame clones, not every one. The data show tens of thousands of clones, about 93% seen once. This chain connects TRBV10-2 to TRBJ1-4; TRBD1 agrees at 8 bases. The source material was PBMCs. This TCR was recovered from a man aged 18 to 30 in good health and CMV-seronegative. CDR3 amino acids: CAREPGGTNEKLFF. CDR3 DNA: TGCGCCAGGGAACCAGGGGGCACTAATGAAAAACTGTTTTTT.